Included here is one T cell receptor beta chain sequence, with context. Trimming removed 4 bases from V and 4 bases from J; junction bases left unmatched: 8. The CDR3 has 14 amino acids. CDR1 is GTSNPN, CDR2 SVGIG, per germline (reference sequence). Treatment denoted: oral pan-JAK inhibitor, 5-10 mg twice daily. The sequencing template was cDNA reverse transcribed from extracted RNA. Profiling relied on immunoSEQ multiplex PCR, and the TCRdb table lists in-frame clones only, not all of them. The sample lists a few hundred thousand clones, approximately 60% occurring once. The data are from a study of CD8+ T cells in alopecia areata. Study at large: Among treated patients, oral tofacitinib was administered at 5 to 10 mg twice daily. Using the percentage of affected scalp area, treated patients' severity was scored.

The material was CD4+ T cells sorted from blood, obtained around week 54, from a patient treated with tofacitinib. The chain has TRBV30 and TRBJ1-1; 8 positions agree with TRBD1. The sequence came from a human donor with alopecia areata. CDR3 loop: CAWNLQGARTEAFF. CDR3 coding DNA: TGTGCCTGGAATCTGCAGGGGGCGCGCACTGAAGCTTTCTTT.